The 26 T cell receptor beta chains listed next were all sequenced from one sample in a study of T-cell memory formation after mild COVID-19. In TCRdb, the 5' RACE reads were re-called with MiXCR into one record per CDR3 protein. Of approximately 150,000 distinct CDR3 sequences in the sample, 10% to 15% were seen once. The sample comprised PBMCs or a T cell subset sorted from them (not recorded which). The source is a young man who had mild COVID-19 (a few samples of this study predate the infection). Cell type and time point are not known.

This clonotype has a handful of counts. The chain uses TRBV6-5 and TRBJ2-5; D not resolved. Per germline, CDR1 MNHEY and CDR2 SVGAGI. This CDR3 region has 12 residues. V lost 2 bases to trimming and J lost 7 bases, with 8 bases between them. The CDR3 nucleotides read TGTGCCAGCAGTTACACGTCCGGGACCCAGTACTTC. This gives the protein CASSYTSGTQYF.

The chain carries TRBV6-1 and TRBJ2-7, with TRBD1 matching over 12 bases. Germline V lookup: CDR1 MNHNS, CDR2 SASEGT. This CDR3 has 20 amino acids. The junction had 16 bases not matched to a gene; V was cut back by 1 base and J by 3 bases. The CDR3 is CASSEDLLGTGGGFRYEQYF. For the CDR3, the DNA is TGTGCCAGCAGTGAAGATCTTTTGGGGACAGGGGGCGGCTTTCGCTACGAGCAGTACTTC.

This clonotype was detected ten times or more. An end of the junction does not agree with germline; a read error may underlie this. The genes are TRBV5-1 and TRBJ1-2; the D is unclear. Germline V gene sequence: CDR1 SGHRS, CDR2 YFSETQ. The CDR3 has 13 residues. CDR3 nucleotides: TGTGCCAGCAGCTTAGGAGGAGACTATGGCTACACCTTC. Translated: CASSLGGDYGYTF.

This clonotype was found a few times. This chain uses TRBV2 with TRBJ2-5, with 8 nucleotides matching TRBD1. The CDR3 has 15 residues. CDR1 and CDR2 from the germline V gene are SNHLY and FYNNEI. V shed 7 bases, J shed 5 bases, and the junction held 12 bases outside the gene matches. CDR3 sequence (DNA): TGTGCCAGCACTACGGACAGGGTGGGGATGGAGACCCAGTACTTC. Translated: CASTTDRVGMETQYF.

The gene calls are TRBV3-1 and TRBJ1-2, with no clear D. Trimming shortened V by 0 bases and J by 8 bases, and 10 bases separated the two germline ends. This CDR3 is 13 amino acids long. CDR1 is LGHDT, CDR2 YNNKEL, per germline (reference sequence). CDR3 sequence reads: CASSQDPDFGYTF. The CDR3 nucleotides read TGTGCCAGCAGCCAAGATCCAGACTTCGGCTACACCTTC.

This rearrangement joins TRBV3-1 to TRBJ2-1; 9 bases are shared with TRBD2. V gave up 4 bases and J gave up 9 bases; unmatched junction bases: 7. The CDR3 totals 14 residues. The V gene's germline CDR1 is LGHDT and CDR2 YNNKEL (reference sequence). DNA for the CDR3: TGTGCCAGCAGCCGACCGGCGGGGGGGTCTGAGCAGTTCTTC. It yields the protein CASSRPAGGSEQFF.

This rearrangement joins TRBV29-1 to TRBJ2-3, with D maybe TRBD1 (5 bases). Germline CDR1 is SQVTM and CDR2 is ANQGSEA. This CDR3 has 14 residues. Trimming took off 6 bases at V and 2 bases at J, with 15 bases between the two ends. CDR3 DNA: TGCAGCGTACGTCTCAGGGCCCCCACAGATACGCAGTATTTT. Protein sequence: CSVRLRAPTDTQYF.

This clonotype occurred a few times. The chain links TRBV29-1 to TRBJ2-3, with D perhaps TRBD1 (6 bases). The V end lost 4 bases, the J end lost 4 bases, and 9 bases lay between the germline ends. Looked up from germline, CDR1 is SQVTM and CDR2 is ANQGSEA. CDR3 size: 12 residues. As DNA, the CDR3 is TGCAGCGTTGGAGGGGGTCCAGATACGCAGTATTTT. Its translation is CSVGGGPDTQYF.

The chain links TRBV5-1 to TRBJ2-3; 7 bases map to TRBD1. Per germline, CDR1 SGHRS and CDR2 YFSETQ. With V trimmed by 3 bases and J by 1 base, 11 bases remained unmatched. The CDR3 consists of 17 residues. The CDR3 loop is CASSSSPTGEGTDTQYF. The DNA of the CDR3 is TGCGCCAGCAGCTCCTCCCCCACAGGGGAAGGCACAGATACGCAGTATTTT.

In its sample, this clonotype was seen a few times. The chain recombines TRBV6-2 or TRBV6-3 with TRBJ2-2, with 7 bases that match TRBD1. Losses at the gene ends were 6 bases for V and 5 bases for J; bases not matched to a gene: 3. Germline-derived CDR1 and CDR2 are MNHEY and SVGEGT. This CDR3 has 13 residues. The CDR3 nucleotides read TGTGCCAGCAGATCGACAGGGACCGGGGAGCTGTTTTTT. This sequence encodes CASRSTGTGELFF.

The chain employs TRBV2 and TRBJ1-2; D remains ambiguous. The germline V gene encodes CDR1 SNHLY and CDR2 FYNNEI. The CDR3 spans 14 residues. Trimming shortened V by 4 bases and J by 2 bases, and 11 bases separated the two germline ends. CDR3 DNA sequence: TGTGCCAGCAGTGCGACATATTTGAACTATGGCTACACCTTC. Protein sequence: CASSATYLNYGYTF.

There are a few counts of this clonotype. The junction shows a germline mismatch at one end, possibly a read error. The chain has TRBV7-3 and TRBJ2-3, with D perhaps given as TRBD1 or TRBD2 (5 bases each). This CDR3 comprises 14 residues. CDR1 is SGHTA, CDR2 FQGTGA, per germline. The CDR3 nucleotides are TGTGCCAGCAGATTAAGAGGGGGCACAGATACGCAGTATTTT. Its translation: CASRLRGGTDTQYF.

This CDR3 is CASSLRTSGVRDTQYF. The CDR3 nucleotides are TGTGCCAGCAGCCTCCGGACTAGCGGGGTGAGAGATACGCAGTATTTT. The chain couples TRBV5-5 to TRBJ2-3, with 12 bases fitting TRBD2. This CDR3 is built from 16 residues. V was clipped by 4 bases and J by 5 bases; unmatched bases: 8. CDR1 and CDR2 from the germline V gene are SGHKS and YYEKEE (reference sequence).

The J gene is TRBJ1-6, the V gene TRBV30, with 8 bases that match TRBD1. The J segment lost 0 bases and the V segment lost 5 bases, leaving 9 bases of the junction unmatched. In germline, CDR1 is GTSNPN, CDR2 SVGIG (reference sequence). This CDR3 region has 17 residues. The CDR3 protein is CAWQGQALSSYNSPLHF. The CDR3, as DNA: TGTGCCTGGCAGGGACAGGCCCTGAGCTCCTATAATTCACCCCTCCACTTT.

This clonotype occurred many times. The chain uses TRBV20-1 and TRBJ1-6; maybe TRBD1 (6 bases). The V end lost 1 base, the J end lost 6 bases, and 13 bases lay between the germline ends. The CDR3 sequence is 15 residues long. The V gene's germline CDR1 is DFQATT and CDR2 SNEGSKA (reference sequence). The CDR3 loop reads CSARVRQAGNSPLHF. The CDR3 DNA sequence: TGCAGTGCTAGAGTCCGACAGGCTGGTAATTCACCCCTCCACTTT.

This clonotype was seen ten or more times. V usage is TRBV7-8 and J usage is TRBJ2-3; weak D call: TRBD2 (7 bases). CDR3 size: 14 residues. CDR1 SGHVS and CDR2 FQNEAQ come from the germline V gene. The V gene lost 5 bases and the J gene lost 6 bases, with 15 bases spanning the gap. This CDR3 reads CASSLGGAGDTQYF. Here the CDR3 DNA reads TGTGCCAGCAGCCTGGGGGGGGCCGGGGATACGCAGTATTTT.

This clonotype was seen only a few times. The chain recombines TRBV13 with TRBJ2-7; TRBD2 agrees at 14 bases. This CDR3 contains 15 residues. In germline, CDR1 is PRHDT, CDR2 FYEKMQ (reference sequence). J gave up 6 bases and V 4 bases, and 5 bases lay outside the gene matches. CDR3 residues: CASSSRLAGGPEQYF. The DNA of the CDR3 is TGTGCCAGCAGCTCCCGACTAGCGGGGGGGCCCGAGCAGTACTTC.

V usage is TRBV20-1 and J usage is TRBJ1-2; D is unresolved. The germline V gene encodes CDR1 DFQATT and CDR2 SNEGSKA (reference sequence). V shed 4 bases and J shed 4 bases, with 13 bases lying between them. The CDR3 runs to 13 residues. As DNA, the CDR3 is TGCAGTGCTACGGACGGAACGGCCTATGGCTACACCTTC. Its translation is CSATDGTAYGYTF.

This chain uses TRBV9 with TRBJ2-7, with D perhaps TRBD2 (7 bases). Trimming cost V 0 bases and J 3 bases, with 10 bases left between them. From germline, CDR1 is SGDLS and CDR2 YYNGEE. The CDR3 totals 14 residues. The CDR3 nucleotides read TGTGCCAGCAGCGTAGGGGGGGGCCGCTACGAGCAGTACTTC. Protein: CASSVGGGRYEQYF.

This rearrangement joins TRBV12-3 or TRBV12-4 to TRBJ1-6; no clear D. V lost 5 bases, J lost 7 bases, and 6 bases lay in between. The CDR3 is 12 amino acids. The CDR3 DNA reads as TGTGCCAGCAGTCCGAGGAATTCACCCCTCCACTTT. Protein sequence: CASSPRNSPLHF.

CDR3 region: CASSRRTQHDTDTQYF. As DNA, the CDR3 is TGTGCCAGCAGTCGCCGGACCCAACATGACACAGATACGCAGTATTTT. This sequence joins TRBV6-2 or TRBV6-3 and TRBJ2-3; D call uncertain. Germline V gives CDR1 MNHEY, CDR2 SVGEGT. Between the trimmed V and J ends, which lost 5 bases and 2 bases, there was a span of 17 bases. There are 16 residues in the CDR3.

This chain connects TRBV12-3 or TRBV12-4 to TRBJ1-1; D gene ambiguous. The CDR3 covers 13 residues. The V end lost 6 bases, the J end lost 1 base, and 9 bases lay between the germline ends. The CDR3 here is CASRRRENTEAFF. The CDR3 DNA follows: TGTGCCAGCAGGCGCCGGGAGAACACTGAAGCTTTCTTT.

The DNA of the CDR3 is TGCGCCAGCAGCCCCTGGCAGGGGGCAAACAATGAGCAGTTCTTC. This gives the protein CASSPWQGANNEQFF. The chain joins TRBV5-1 to TRBJ2-1; 8 positions match TRBD1. Trimming at V came to 4 bases and at J to 5 bases, leaving 8 bases not matched to a gene. Germline V CDR1 and CDR2: SGHRS, YFSETQ. The CDR3 is 15 residues long.

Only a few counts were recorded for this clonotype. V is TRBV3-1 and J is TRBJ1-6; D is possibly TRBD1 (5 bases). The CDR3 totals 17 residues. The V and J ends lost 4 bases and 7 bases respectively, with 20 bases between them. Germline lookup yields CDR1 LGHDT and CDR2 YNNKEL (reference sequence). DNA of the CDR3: TGTGCCAGCAGCCCCGGTAATAGGGGCACAGTAAATTCACCCCTCCACTTT. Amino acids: CASSPGNRGTVNSPLHF.

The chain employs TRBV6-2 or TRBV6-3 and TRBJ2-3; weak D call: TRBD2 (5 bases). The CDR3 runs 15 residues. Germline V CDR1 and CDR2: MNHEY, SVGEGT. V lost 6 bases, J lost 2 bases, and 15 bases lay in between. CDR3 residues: CASRRTGFVTDTQYF. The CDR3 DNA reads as TGTGCCAGCAGACGAACGGGGTTCGTCACAGATACGCAGTATTTT.

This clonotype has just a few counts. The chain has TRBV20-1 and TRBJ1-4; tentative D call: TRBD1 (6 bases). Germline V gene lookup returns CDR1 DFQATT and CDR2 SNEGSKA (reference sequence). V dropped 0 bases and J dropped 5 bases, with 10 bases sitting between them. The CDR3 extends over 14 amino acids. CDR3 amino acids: CSARDSTGNEKLFF. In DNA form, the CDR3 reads TGCAGTGCTAGAGATTCGACAGGCAATGAAAAACTGTTTTTT.